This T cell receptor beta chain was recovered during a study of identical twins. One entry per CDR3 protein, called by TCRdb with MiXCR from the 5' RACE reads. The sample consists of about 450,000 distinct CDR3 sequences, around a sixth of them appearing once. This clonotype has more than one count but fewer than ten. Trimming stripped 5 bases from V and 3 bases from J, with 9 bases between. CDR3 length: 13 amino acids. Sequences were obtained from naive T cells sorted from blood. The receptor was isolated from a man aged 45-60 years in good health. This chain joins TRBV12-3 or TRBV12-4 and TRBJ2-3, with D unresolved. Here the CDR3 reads CASSLLTTDTQYF. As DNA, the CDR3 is TGTGCCAGCAGTCTCCTGACGACAGATACGCAGTATTTT.